This T cell receptor beta chain was identified in a study of T cells after yellow fever vaccination. This clonotype has just a few counts. TCRdb processed the 5' RACE reads anew with MiXCR; each CDR3 protein has one entry. The sample shows 250,000 to 350,000 distinct CDR3 sequences, around 6.8% of them seen only once. The V gene's germline CDR1 is MGHDK and CDR2 SYGVNS. Trimming removed 7 bases at V and 2 bases at J, with 8 bases between. This CDR3 region has 12 residues. The rearrangement uses TRBV25-1 and TRBJ1-2; D ambiguous. This sample comprised PBMCs, obtained roughly 46 days after the first yellow fever vaccination. The sequence derives from a man aged 18 to 29 who received the YFV17D yellow fever vaccine. The CDR3 loop reads CASTGRNYGYTF. The CDR3 coding sequence is TGTGCCAGCACCGGACGGAACTATGGCTACACCTTC.